The next 30 T cell receptor beta chains were all read from a single sample in a study of tumor-infiltrating lymphocytes in oesophageal squamous cell carcinoma. TCRdb ran MiXCR on the PCR reads and lists one entry per CDR3 protein. The table shows some 18,000 distinct CDR3 sequences, with about 41% occurring only once. Input material: normal esophageal tissue next to the tumor. The receptors stem from a male donor with esophageal squamous cell carcinoma.

This clonotype was detected ten times or more. The chain uses TRBV11-2 and TRBJ2-5, with D perhaps TRBD2 (6 bases). CDR3 length: 13 residues. Germline CDR1 reads SGHAT; CDR2 reads FQNNGV. The V end lost 5 bases, the J end lost 4 bases, and 11 bases lay between the germline ends. As DNA, the CDR3 is TGTGCCAGCAGCCCGGAGGGAGGAGAGACCCAGTACTTC. This gives the protein CASSPEGGETQYF.

This clonotype has just one count. The gene calls are TRBV28 and TRBJ2-6; D might be TRBD1 (5 bases). Judging by the DNA end, TRBJ1-2 fits better; the J call may be wrong. CDR1 and CDR2 (germline): MDHEN, SYDVKM. The CDR3 loop spans 11 amino acids. As DNA, the CDR3 is TGTGCCAGCACTCCAGGGTATGGCTACACCTTC. Residues: CASTPGYGYTF.

The V call is TRBV7-9, the J call TRBJ2-5; D is possibly TRBD2 (5 bases). Gene TRBJ2-1 matches the end of the DNA better, so the J call may be wrong. The germline V gene has CDR1 SEHNR and CDR2 FQNEAQ (reference sequence). This CDR3 is 16 amino acids long. The chain's CDR3 is CASSLAFRRSDNEQFF. The CDR3 coding sequence is TGTGCCAGCAGCTTAGCTTTCCGTCGTAGCGACAATGAGCAGTTCTTC.

This clonotype was recorded only once. The genes are TRBV7-3 and TRBJ2-1; D is unresolved. Trimming removed 6 bases at V and 6 bases at J, with 9 bases between. This CDR3 is 12 amino acids long. Germline CDR1 is SGHTA and CDR2 is FQGTGA. The CDR3 nucleotides read TGTGCCAGCAGTCGTTATAGCAATGAGCAGTTCTTC. Translating gives CASSRYSNEQFF. Combining the CDR3 with reference TRBV7-3 and TRBJ2-1 gives the whole variable domain GAGVSQTPSNKVTEKGKYVELRCDPISGHTALYWYRQSLGQGPEFLIYFQGTGAADDSGLPNDRFFAVRPEGSVSTLKIQRTERGDSAVYLCASSRYSNEQFFGPGTRLTVL.

This clonotype was seen more than once but under ten times. J is TRBJ2-5 and V is TRBV20-1; tentative D call: TRBD1 (6 bases). V lost 6 bases and J lost 13, with 21 bases in between. Germline V gene data show CDR1 as DFQATT and CDR2 as SNEGSKA (reference sequence). This CDR3 region has 12 residues. For the CDR3, the DNA is TGCAGTGCCTCGCAAGGGGGAACTCGCTCGTACTTC. This translates into CSASQGGTRSYF.

In this sample, this clonotype turned up a few times. This may arise from a read error, as a much more abundant clone is one base away. The chain recombines TRBV6-1 with TRBJ2-7; the D is unclear. The end of the DNA fits TRBJ2-1 better, so the J call may be wrong. This CDR3 is 11 amino acids long. The germline V gene has CDR1 MNHNS and CDR2 SASEGT. CDR3 nucleotide sequence: TGTGCCAGCTCTGGTAAACTCGAGCAGTTCTTC. Its protein product is CASSGKLEQFF.

Within the sample, this clonotype is medium-sized (0.01 to 0.1%). For the CDR3, the DNA is TGTGCCAGCAGCTTGGGACTAGCGGGTGATGAGCAGTTCTTC. This sequence encodes CASSLGLAGDEQFF. This chain joins TRBV11-3 and TRBJ2-1; 12 bases agree with TRBD2. The CDR3 length is 14 residues. The V and J ends lost 3 bases and 8 bases, in that order; junction bases with no gene match: 2. Germline lookup yields CDR1 SGHNT and CDR2 YENEEA.

This chain joins TRBV7-6 and TRBJ2-5; D not resolved. Trimming pared 3 bases from V and 2 bases from J, leaving 7 bases between. Germline V lookup: CDR1 SGHVS, CDR2 FNYEAQ. This CDR3 spans 13 amino acids. The CDR3 loop is CASSFRRQETQYF. CDR3 DNA sequence: TGTGCCAGCAGCTTCAGGCGGCAAGAGACCCAGTACTTC.

This clonotype was seen more than once but under ten times. The V gene is TRBV7-6, the J gene TRBJ2-4; tentative D call: TRBD2 (5 bases). The closer fit of TRBJ2-1 to the DNA end suggests the J call may be wrong. CDR3 length: 13 amino acids. Germline assignment: CDR1 SGHVS and CDR2 FNYEAQ. The CDR3 DNA sequence: TGTGCCAGCAGCTTAGCGAGGGCCGATGAGCAGTTCTTC. Its protein is CASSLARADEQFF.

Only a few counts were recorded for this clonotype. The J gene is TRBJ1-2, the V gene TRBV19; weak D call: TRBD1 (5 bases). V was cut by 1 base and J by 0 bases, with 9 bases left in between. The germline V gene has CDR1 LNHDA and CDR2 SQIVND (reference sequence). This CDR3 has 15 residues. The CDR3 sequence: CASSIGGHPNYGYTF. CDR3 nucleotide sequence: TGTGCCAGTAGTATAGGTGGACACCCTAACTATGGCTACACCTTC.

As to this clonotype: Lacking the conserved final phenylalanine or tryptophan, this CDR3 likely reflects a read error. The DNA is left out, because the CDR3 cannot be placed on it with certainty; the CDR3 is given as TCRdb lists it. This chain joins TRBV7-6 and TRBJ2-7. The CDR3 is 17 amino acids long, termini counted. Per the germline V gene, CDR1 is SGHVS and CDR2 is FNYEAQ. The chain's CDR3 is CASSSISRGGILRAVLS.

This clonotype was picked up many times. The chain joins TRBV7-6 to TRBJ2-1, with D possibly being TRBD2 (6 bases). V was pared by 5 bases and J by 7 bases, with 21 bases between. The CDR3 has 16 amino acids. The V gene's germline CDR1 is SGHVS and CDR2 FNYEAQ. Here the CDR3 DNA reads TGTGCCAGCAGCCCTATTTATGCCGGGGGTCGTAATGAGCAGTTCTTC. Translation: CASSPIYAGGRNEQFF.

This clonotype was seen a handful of times. A much larger clone lies one base from this, so it may be a read error. The J gene is TRBJ2-1, the V gene TRBV6-5; D may be TRBD2 (5 bases). CDR3 size: 14 residues. CDR1 is MNHEY and CDR2 is SVGAGI in the germline V gene. The V end was cut by 0 bases, the J end by 10 bases, with 13 bases between. CDR3 nucleotide sequence: TGTGCCAGCAGTTACTCTAGCGCTACCTACGAGCAGTTCTTC. Translating it yields CASSYSSATYEQFF.

Concerning this clonotype: A junction boundary mismatches the germline segment, possibly from a read error. This chain links TRBV5-3 with TRBJ2-1, with 7 bases matching TRBD2. TRBV5-3 is marked as an open reading frame, function uncertain. This CDR3 comprises 16 residues. The CDR3 region has the DNA TGTGCCAGCAGCTTGGGTGGCGGGAGCTCCTACAATGAGCAGTTCTTC. This codes for CASSLGGGSSYNEQFF.

The chain recombines TRBV7-6 with TRBJ2-7, with 8 bases fitting TRBD1. The CDR3 has 14 amino acids. The V gene end was trimmed by 1 base and the J gene end by 5 bases; junction bases not matched to a gene: 4. Germline V gives CDR1 SGHVS, CDR2 FNYEAQ. In DNA, the CDR3 is TGTGCCAGCAGCTTAGGGACAGGGAGCCACGAGCAGTACTTC. Encoded protein: CASSLGTGSHEQYF.

This clonotype was seen more than once but under ten times. The chain is built from TRBV6-1 and TRBJ2-1, with D maybe TRBD2 (6 bases). The CDR3 covers 13 residues. V was trimmed by 6 bases and J by 0 bases, leaving 6 bases between them. Germline CDR1 is MNHNS and CDR2 is SASEGT. CDR3 in DNA: TGTGCCAGCAGGACTAGCTCCTACAATGAGCAGTTCTTC. Its protein is CASRTSSYNEQFF.

This clonotype came up a few times. J is TRBJ2-7 and V is TRBV6-1, with 9 bases aligning to TRBD2. Near its end, the DNA agrees better with TRBJ2-1, so the J call may be wrong. The CDR3 has 15 amino acids. Germline V gene data show CDR1 as MNHNS and CDR2 as SASEGT. CDR3 DNA: TGTGCCAGCAGTTCACGGGGACTAGCCCACAATGAGCAGTTCTTC. It codes for CASSSRGLAHNEQFF.

This clonotype was seen a few times. A much larger clone lies one base from this, so it may be a read error. The V call is TRBV23-1, the J call TRBJ2-3; the D is unclear. The DNA end is more similar to TRBJ2-7, so the J call may be wrong. TRBV23-1 falls under the ORF class, with uncertain function. CDR3 length equals 11 residues. DNA of the CDR3: TGCGCCAGCAGGCGAGACAATGAGCAGTACTTC. Translation: CASRRDNEQYF.

This clonotype counts as medium-sized (0.01 to 0.1%). The chain has TRBV28 and TRBJ2-3; tentatively, D is TRBD1 or TRBD2 (6 bases each). The CDR3 spans 14 residues. The germline CDR1 and CDR2 sequences are MDHEN and SYDVKM. Between the trimmed V and J ends, which lost 5 bases and 6 bases, there was a span of 15 bases. The CDR3 region has the DNA TGTGCCAGCAGTAGGGGGTGGGAGGCTGATACGCAGTATTTT. It encodes CASSRGWEADTQYF.

In its sample, this clonotype was seen many times. The rearrangement uses TRBV28 and TRBJ2-3; 8 bases align to TRBD1. Trimming cost V 5 bases and J 1 base; bases outside gene matches: 8. The CDR3 sequence is 16 residues long. CDR1 and CDR2 (germline): MDHEN, SYDVKM. Here the CDR3 reads CASSTRYRGGTDTQYF. The CDR3 region has the DNA TGTGCCAGCAGTACTCGCTACAGGGGGGGCACAGATACGCAGTATTTT. The full variable domain, in which reference TRBV28 and TRBJ2-3 provide the parts outside the CDR3, is DVKVTQSSRYLVKRTGEKVFLECVQDMDHENMFWYRQDPGLGLRLIYFSYDVKMKEKGDIPEGYSVSREKKERFSLILESASTNQTSMYLCASSTRYRGGTDTQYFGPGTRLTVL.

The chain employs TRBV7-3 and TRBJ2-5; TRBD2 is a possible D gene (7 bases). The J call may be wrong; the DNA end is better matched by TRBJ2-1. CDR3 length equals 16 residues. Germline assignment: CDR1 SGHTA and CDR2 FQGTGA. The CDR3 nucleotides are TGTGCCAGCAGCCCAATGGGAGGGGGTACCTACAATGAGCAGTTCTTC. This translates into CASSPMGGGTYNEQFF.

This clonotype was recorded at least ten times. A much larger clone lies a single base off, so this may be a read error. The genes are TRBV7-6 and TRBJ2-1; D is possibly TRBD1 or TRBD2 (6 bases each). Gene TRBJ2-7 matches the end of the DNA better, so the J call may be wrong. Germline assignment: CDR1 SGHVS and CDR2 FNYEAQ. The CDR3 extends over 17 amino acids. The CDR3 region is CASSLKGGLSSYNEQYF. Written as DNA, the CDR3 is TGTGCCAGCAGCTTAAAGGGGGGTTTAAGCTCCTACAATGAGCAGTACTTC.

The J gene is TRBJ2-6, the V gene TRBV6-1; unclear D gene. The CDR3 extends over 16 amino acids. V shed 3 bases and J shed 5 bases, with 14 bases lying between them. Germline CDR1 reads MNHNS; CDR2 reads SASEGT. The CDR3 loop reads CASSDPGRLRANVLTF. CDR3 in DNA: TGTGCCAGCAGTGATCCCGGGCGCTTGCGGGCCAACGTCCTGACTTTC.

This clonotype showed up just a few times. The chain links TRBV7-2 to TRBJ2-3; unclear D gene. The V end was cut by 5 bases, the J end by 2 bases, with 11 bases between. Germline CDR1 and CDR2: SGHTA and FQGNSA. The CDR3 extends over 14 amino acids. The CDR3 protein is CASSPARTTDTQYF. The CDR3 DNA reads TGTGCCAGCAGCCCGGCTAGAACCACAGATACGCAGTATTTT.

This clonotype was observed at least ten times. A much larger clone lies one base from this, so it may be a read error. The CDR3 sequence: CASSGGLAGLNEQYF. The CDR3 coding sequence is TGTGCCAGCAGCGGGGGACTAGCGGGATTGAATGAGCAGTACTTC. The chain uses TRBV6-1 and TRBJ2-4, with TRBD2 matching over 13 bases. In germline, CDR1 is MNHNS, CDR2 SASEGT. V trimming: 6 bases; J trimming: 13 bases; junction bases outside the gene matches: 12. The CDR3 is 15 residues long.

This clonotype is medium-sized within its sample. The rearrangement links TRBV5-5 to TRBJ1-1; D gene unclear. The CDR3 has 14 amino acids. V shed 2 bases and J shed 0 bases, with 8 bases lying between them. Germline CDR1 and CDR2: SGHKS and YYEKEE (reference sequence). CDR3 protein: CASSLQLMNTEAFF. CDR3 DNA sequence: TGTGCCAGCAGCTTACAGCTAATGAACACTGAAGCTTTCTTT.

This clonotype was picked up many times. An end of the junction differs from the germline gene, which may be a read error. V gene TRBV6-1 combines with J gene TRBJ2-1; D may be TRBD1 or TRBD2 (5 bases each). Germline loops: CDR1 MNHNS, CDR2 SASEGT. CDR3 size: 15 residues. CDR3 sequence reads: CASRSPGAADSPLHF. In nucleotides, the CDR3 is TGTGCCAGCAGATCCCCCGGGGCCGCGGATTCACCCCTCCACTTC.

This clonotype was seen more than once but under ten times. The J gene is TRBJ2-1, the V gene TRBV7-8; no definite D call. The CDR3 contains 14 residues. V gave up 1 base and J gave up 7 bases, with 11 bases separating them. Per germline, CDR1 SGHVS and CDR2 FQNEAQ. CDR3 bases: TGTGCCAGCAGCTTAGGCTACGTGGGGAATGAGCAGTTCTTC. Translated: CASSLGYVGNEQFF.

This clonotype was counted many times. The rearrangement joins TRBV6-1 to TRBJ2-5, with D unresolved. The J call may be wrong; the DNA end is better matched by TRBJ2-7. CDR3 length equals 11 residues. Germline-derived CDR1 and CDR2 are MNHNS and SASEGT. The chain's CDR3 is CASSPSYEQYF. The CDR3 DNA follows: TGTGCCAGCAGTCCTAGCTACGAGCAGTACTTC.

This clonotype came up many times. This chain uses TRBV4-1 with TRBJ2-5; D could derive from TRBD1 or TRBD2 (5 bases each). The V gene lost 0 bases and the J gene lost 3 bases, with 17 bases spanning the gap. The CDR3 covers 17 residues. Germline assignment: CDR1 MGHRA and CDR2 YSYEKL. Here the CDR3 reads CASSQDRGIWGEETQYF. As DNA, the CDR3 is TGCGCCAGCAGCCAAGACCGAGGGATATGGGGCGAAGAGACCCAGTACTTC.